The 7 T cell receptor beta chains reported below all come from one sample, sequenced in a study of identical twins. From the 5' RACE reads, TCRdb called clonotypes with MiXCR, one entry per CDR3 protein. The sample holds hundreds of thousands of distinct CDR3 sequences, 18% seen once. The data also belong to a second study, concerning T cells expressing NK-cell markers.

Sequencing was performed on PBMCs. The receptors come from a woman aged 18-29 years in good health.

This chain links TRBV7-9 with TRBJ2-2; D gene uncertain. Germline V lookup: CDR1 SEHNR, CDR2 FQNEAQ (reference sequence). The CDR3 has 12 residues. V was cut by 2 bases and J by 9 bases, with 7 bases left in between. The CDR3 DNA reads as TGTGCCAGCAGCTTATACCCCAGGGAGCTGTTTTTT. As protein: CASSLYPRELFF.

This clonotype was counted between two and nine times. The chain is built from TRBV5-5 and TRBJ2-7; TRBD2 matches 9 bases. This CDR3 is built from 15 residues. From germline, CDR1 is SGHKS and CDR2 YYEKEE (reference sequence). The junction had 6 bases not matched to a gene; V was cut back by 2 bases and J by 3 bases. The CDR3 region has the DNA TGTGCCAGCAGCTTTAAACTACTAGCGGGCTACGAGCAGTACTTC. This encodes CASSFKLLAGYEQYF.

This clonotype was seen only a few times. The genes are TRBV20-1 and TRBJ2-3, with TRBD2 matching over 7 bases. V was clipped by 4 bases and J by 0 bases; unmatched bases: 4. CDR1 is DFQATT and CDR2 is SNEGSKA in the germline V gene (reference sequence). There are 14 residues in the CDR3. In DNA, the CDR3 is TGCAGTGCTAAGCGGGGCGGGAGCACAGATACGCAGTATTTT. Translation gives CSAKRGGSTDTQYF.

Worth noting for this clonotype: One junction end disagrees with the germline gene, perhaps due to a read error. V and J are TRBV7-3 and TRBJ2-1, with a possible D match to TRBD2 (5 bases). Germline lookup yields CDR1 SGHTA and CDR2 FQGTGA. The CDR3 is 16 residues long. CDR3 in DNA: TGTGCCAGCAGCTTATTAAGTGGAGGCCTGATCAATGAGCAGTCCTTC. This sequence encodes CASSLLSGGLINEQSF.

This clonotype was counted between two and nine times. The rearrangement joins TRBV7-2 to TRBJ2-1; maybe TRBD2 (6 bases). Germline V gene lookup returns CDR1 SGHTA and CDR2 FQGNSA. This CDR3 contains 16 residues. Trimming removed 1 base from V and 7 bases from J, with 17 bases in between. The CDR3 region is CASSLVQRARKNEQFF. CDR3 in DNA: TGTGCCAGCAGCTTAGTACAGCGGGCAAGGAAGAATGAGCAGTTCTTC. Full variable domain (remainder filled in from reference TRBV7-2 and TRBJ2-1): GAGVSQSPSNKVTEKGKDVELRCDPISGHTALYWYRQSLGQGLEFLIYFQGNSAPDKSGLPSDRFSAERTGGSVSTLTIQRTQQEDSAVYLCASSLVQRARKNEQFFGPGTRLTVL.

The rearrangement uses TRBV20-1 and TRBJ2-2, with 8 bases lining up with TRBD2. This CDR3 spans 13 amino acids. V shed 5 bases and J 7 bases; nucleotides not matched to a gene: 6. Germline CDR1 and CDR2: DFQATT and SNEGSKA (reference sequence). The CDR3 loop is CSAAGLDGGELFF. CDR3 nucleotide sequence: TGCAGTGCTGCGGGACTAGATGGCGGGGAGCTGTTTTTT.

This chain links TRBV20-1 with TRBJ1-6; D ambiguous. CDR3 length equals 14 residues. Per germline, CDR1 DFQATT and CDR2 SNEGSKA (reference sequence). Trimming left V 2 bases short and J 0 bases short, with 5 bases between. CDR3 sequence: CSARRSSYNSPLHF. Here the CDR3 DNA reads TGCAGTGCTAGAAGAAGCTCCTATAATTCACCCCTCCACTTT.